The 7 T cell receptor beta chains listed next were all sequenced from one sample in a study of cytomegalovirus exposure and HLA in healthy donors. The PCR had 60 Vbeta and 13 Jbeta primers. TCRdb's table, derived via immunoSEQ multiplex PCR, lists solely in-frame clones and lacks some. The sample holds more than 95,000 clones, more than 75% seen once. The sample comprised PBMCs. All receptors come from a middle-aged woman in good health and CMV-seronegative.

V usage is TRBV7-8 and J usage is TRBJ1-5; 7 positions match TRBD1. Germline-derived CDR1 and CDR2 are SGHVS and FQNEAQ. CDR3 length: 15 amino acids. The junction had 4 bases not matched to a gene; V was cut back by 5 bases and J by 0 bases. CDR3: CASSRGGSSNQPQHF. Written as DNA, the CDR3 is TGTGCCAGCAGCCGAGGGGGCAGTAGCAATCAGCCCCAGCATTTT.

The V and J genes are TRBV28 and TRBJ2-7; a weak D match, TRBD2 (5 bases). Germline values: CDR1 MDHEN, CDR2 SYDVKM. The CDR3 extends over 17 amino acids. The V gene lost 6 bases and the J gene lost 0 bases, with 21 bases spanning the gap. DNA for the CDR3: TGTGCCAGCAGCCCCTACGGGGTTGGACTGTCCTCCTACGAGCAGTACTTC. Amino acids: CASSPYGVGLSSYEQYF.

The rearrangement links TRBV4-1 to TRBJ2-3; D not resolved. The germline V gene has CDR1 MGHRA and CDR2 YSYEKL. V was trimmed by 4 bases and J by 6 bases, leaving 11 bases between them. CDR3 length equals 13 residues. The CDR3, as DNA: TGCGCCAGCAGCCCCGAGGTCTGGGATACGCAGTATTTT. The encoded protein is CASSPEVWDTQYF.

The chain joins TRBV7-9 to TRBJ1-1; D is uncertain. The V and J ends lost 10 bases and 3 bases respectively, with 12 bases between them. The CDR3 consists of 12 residues. Germline-derived CDR1 and CDR2 are SEHNR and FQNEAQ (reference sequence). The CDR3 spells CATGLTHTEAFF. The CDR3 nucleotides are TGTGCCACCGGATTGACACACACTGAAGCTTTCTTT. The full variable domain, rest sourced from reference TRBV7-9 and TRBJ1-1, is DTGVSQNPRHKITKRGQNVTFRCDPISEHNRLYWYRQTLGQGPEFLTYFQNEAQLEKSRLLSDRFSAERPKGSFSTLEIQRTEQGDSAMYLCATGLTHTEAFFGQGTRLTVV.

The V call is TRBV27, the J call TRBJ2-7; TRBD1 might be the D (5 bases). The CDR3 is made up of 14 amino acids. Trimming pared 2 bases from V and 3 bases from J, leaving 11 bases between. In germline, CDR1 is MNHEY, CDR2 SMNVEV (reference sequence). CDR3 amino acids: CASSLTWGLYEQYF. CDR3 bases: TGTGCCAGCAGTTTAACCTGGGGCCTCTACGAGCAGTACTTC.

The rearrangement joins TRBV6-5 to TRBJ1-1; D gene uncertain. Trimming shortened V by 5 bases and J by 10 bases, and 11 bases separated the two germline ends. The CDR3 runs to 11 residues. CDR1 MNHEY and CDR2 SVGAGI come from the germline V gene. CDR3 amino acids: CASSNPRGAFF. CDR3 in DNA: TGTGCCAGCAGTAACCCCCGGGGAGCTTTCTTT.

The chain is built from TRBV27 and TRBJ2-7; the D is unclear. V shed 5 bases and J shed 6 bases, with 11 bases lying between them. Germline V gives CDR1 MNHEY, CDR2 SMNVEV (reference sequence). The CDR3 totals 12 residues. CDR3 sequence reads: CASSPGPVEQYF. The CDR3 DNA reads TGTGCCAGCAGTCCCGGTCCCGTCGAGCAGTACTTC.